This T cell receptor (beta chain) was obtained from a study of radiation and T cells in renal cell carcinoma. Study results and limitations: In blood, top tumor clones expanded by 2 weeks, shrinking by 4.

TCRdb's copy holds only in-frame clones and misses some; the assay was immunoSEQ multiplex PCR. The sample yields about 77,000 clones, roughly 83% seen once. The time point: blood 4 weeks post-SBRT, at nephrectomy. Treatment reported: 15 Gy SBRT to primary tumor, nephrectomy 4 weeks later. Nephrectomy followed 15 Gy stereotactic body radiation by 4 weeks. In germline, CDR1 is MDHEN, CDR2 SYDVKM. Trimming pared 3 bases from V and 12 bases from J, leaving 17 bases between. The CDR3 runs 13 residues. Comment on this clone: Its antigen is as yet unknown.

This sequence was found in a woman aged 55-70 years with renal cell carcinoma. The chain carries TRBV28 and TRBJ1-2, with D possibly being TRBD1 (6 bases). The sample was blood, taken from a patient whose treatment included radiotherapy and nephrectomy. The CDR3 coding sequence is TGTGCCAGCAGTTTTAAGGGGGTGATCCTCCACACCTTC. Translation gives CASSFKGVILHTF.